One sample yielded the 10 T cell receptor beta chains listed below, sequenced in a study of T cell repertoires in cytomegalovirus infection. Using its own MiXCR run on the reads, TCRdb lists one record per CDR3 protein. This sample has about 740,000 distinct CDR3 sequences, with roughly 36% found just once. Specimen: PBMCs. Receptors were obtained from a human donor in good health (CMV status not recorded). Some clones in this sample may be carry-over from other donors' samples.

The chain is built from TRBV30 and TRBJ2-5; D is ambiguous. V dropped 5 bases and J dropped 1 base, with 11 bases sitting between them. The CDR3 sequence is 13 residues long. CDR1 is GTSNPN and CDR2 is SVGIG in the germline V gene (reference sequence). The CDR3 nucleotides read TGTGCCTGGTGTCGCGCTACCCAAGAGACCCAGTACTTC. This translates into CAWCRATQETQYF.

V gene TRBV7-6 combines with J gene TRBJ2-5; TRBD2 agrees at 12 bases. Germline assignment: CDR1 SGHVS and CDR2 FNYEAQ. CDR3 length: 18 residues. V lost 5 bases to trimming and J lost 0 bases; unmatched junction nucleotides: 10. The CDR3 coding sequence is TGTGCCAGCAGCCTCGGACTAGCGGGGTCTAGTTACCAAGAGACCCAGTACTTC. Translation gives CASSLGLAGSSYQETQYF.

In its sample, this clonotype was seen many times. The gene calls are TRBV7-6 and TRBJ1-2, with unresolved D. This CDR3 region has 14 residues. Trimming cost V 6 bases and J 5 bases, with 16 bases left between them. CDR1 is SGHVS, CDR2 FNYEAQ, per germline. This chain's CDR3 is CASSKQVGSYGYTF. The CDR3 coding sequence is TGTGCCAGCAGTAAGCAAGTAGGGTCGTATGGCTACACCTTC.

This chain uses TRBV19 with TRBJ1-1; possibly TRBD1 for D (5 bases). V was pared by 1 base and J by 4 bases, with 13 bases between. CDR1 and CDR2 (germline): LNHDA, SQIVND (reference sequence). There are 15 residues in the CDR3. For the CDR3, the DNA is TGTGCCAGTAGTATAGTTCACTCCGGGGGCACTGAAGCTTTCTTT. This translates into CASSIVHSGGTEAFF. The whole variable domain, filled in from reference TRBV19 and TRBJ1-1, reads DGGITQSPKYLFRKEGQNVTLSCEQNLNHDAMYWYRQDPGQGLRLIYYSQIVNDFQKGDIAEGYSVSREKKESFPLTVTSAQKNPTAFYLCASSIVHSGGTEAFFGQGTRLTVV.

The V and J genes are TRBV29-1 and TRBJ2-3; D gene uncertain. CDR3 length equals 15 residues. Germline CDR1 and CDR2: SQVTM and ANQGSEA. V lost 1 base and J 3 bases, leaving 14 bases between the germline ends. The CDR3 sequence is CSVEGGRFRTDTQYF. The CDR3 DNA reads TGCAGCGTTGAAGGTGGGCGTTTTAGGACAGATACGCAGTATTTT.

CDR3 region: CASSPRGGLSYNEQFF. CDR3 bases: TGTGCCAGCAGCCCACGGGGGGGACTTTCCTACAATGAGCAGTTCTTC. V gene TRBV5-3 combines with J gene TRBJ2-1, with 8 bases that match TRBD2. TRBV5-3 is treated as an ORF (open reading frame) with a function not yet certain. Trimming cost V 8 bases and J 1 base; bases outside gene matches: 11. The CDR3 length is 16 residues.

Notes on this clonotype: One junction end does not reproduce the germline sequence, and a read error may be involved. This rearrangement joins TRBV27 to TRBJ2-1, with 7 nucleotides matching TRBD1. This CDR3 has 14 amino acids. The germline gives CDR1 MNHEY, CDR2 SMNVEV (reference sequence). CDR3 loop: CASSESQGNKEQFF. Written as DNA, the CDR3 is TGTGCCAGCAGTGAATCACAGGGGAACAAGGAGCAGTTCTTC.

V gene TRBV20-1 combines with J gene TRBJ2-7; 14 bases align to TRBD2. Per germline, CDR1 DFQATT and CDR2 SNEGSKA (reference sequence). CDR3 length equals 17 residues. Trimming took 5 bases from V and 6 from J; bases not matched to a gene: 15. The CDR3 coding sequence is TGCAGTGCTTTCCCCGGGACTAGCGGGGGTTCTTCGCGCGAGCAGTACTTC. Its protein is CSAFPGTSGGSSREQYF.

This clonotype was observed a few times. The V gene is TRBV28, the J gene TRBJ2-1, with 8 bases that match TRBD2. The CDR3 contains 17 residues. V lost 6 bases, J lost 3 bases, and 13 bases stayed unmatched. Germline assignment: CDR1 MDHEN and CDR2 SYDVKM. CDR3 nucleotide sequence: TGTGCCAGCAGCACAGACTCTGGGACTAGGATCTACAATGAGCAGTTCTTC. Translating gives CASSTDSGTRIYNEQFF.

The chain recombines TRBV10-3 with TRBJ2-7, with a tentative D call TRBD2 (5 bases). The germline V and J ends were trimmed by 1 base and 7 bases, with 11 bases remaining between them. Germline V gene data show CDR1 as ENHRY and CDR2 as SYGVKD. The CDR3 has 13 amino acids. CDR3 amino acids: CAISELAGGEQYF. CDR3 DNA: TGTGCCATCAGTGAGTTGGCCGGCGGGGAGCAGTACTTC.